This T cell receptor beta chain was captured in a study of T cell responses to AZD1222 COVID-19 vaccine. Study-wide findings and caveats: Distributed over spike, vaccine-associated CD4 TCRs predominated at 160-218 and 743-854.

Of note for this clone: Its antigen is unidentified.

The V and J ends lost 6 bases and 9 bases, in that order; junction bases with no gene match: 10. Germline assignment: CDR1 ENHRY and CDR2 SYGVKD. There are 14 residues in the CDR3. Produced via immunoSEQ multiplex PCR; TCRdb's table is partial and in-frame only. Among 100,000 to 120,000 clones, roughly 89% were seen once, and the ten largest hold around 3.3%. This TCR came from an adult in good health. The input for sequencing was peripheral blood, taken on day 0 of MenACWY control vaccination. The V and J genes are TRBV10-3 and TRBJ1-2; TRBD1 aligns across 10 bases. DNA of the CDR3: TGTGCCATCAGCATCCGGGACAGGGGCGCGAGCTACACCTTC. The encoded protein is CAISIRDRGASYTF.